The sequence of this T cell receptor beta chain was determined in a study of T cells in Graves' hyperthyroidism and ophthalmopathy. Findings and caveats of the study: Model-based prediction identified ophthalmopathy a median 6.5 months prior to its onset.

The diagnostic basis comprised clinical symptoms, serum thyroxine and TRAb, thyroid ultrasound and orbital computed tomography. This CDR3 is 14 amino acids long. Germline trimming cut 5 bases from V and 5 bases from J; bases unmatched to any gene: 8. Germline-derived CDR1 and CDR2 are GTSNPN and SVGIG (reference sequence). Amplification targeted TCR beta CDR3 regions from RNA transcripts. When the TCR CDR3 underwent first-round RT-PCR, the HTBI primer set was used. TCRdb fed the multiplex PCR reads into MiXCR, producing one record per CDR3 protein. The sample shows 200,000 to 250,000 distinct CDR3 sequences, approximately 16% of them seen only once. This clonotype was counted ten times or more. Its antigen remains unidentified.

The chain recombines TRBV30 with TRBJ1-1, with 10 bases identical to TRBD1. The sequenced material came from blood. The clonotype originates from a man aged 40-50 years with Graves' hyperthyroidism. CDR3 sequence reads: CAWVRDRGWTEAFF. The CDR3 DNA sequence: TGTGCCTGGGTCCGGGACAGGGGATGGACTGAAGCTTTCTTT. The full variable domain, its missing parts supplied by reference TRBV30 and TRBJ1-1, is SQTIHQWPATLVQPVGSPLSLECTVEGTSNPNLYWYRQAAGRGLQLLFYSVGIGQISSEVPQNLSASRPQDRQFILSSKKLLLSDSGFYLCAWVRDRGWTEAFFGQGTRLTVV.